The 17 T cell receptor beta chains reported below all come from one sample, sequenced in a study of shared clonotypes between healthy human individuals. Data came from immunoSEQ multiplex PCR; TCRdb stores just in-frame clones and leaves some out. Here the sample spans millions of clones, approximately 90% being singletons. Sample: naive CD4+ T cells sorted from blood. The subset here: CD45RA+ positively selected. The origin of the receptors is a man aged 18 to 30 in good health.

This sequence joins TRBV4-1 and TRBJ1-5, with TRBD1 matching 9 bases. The CDR3 is made up of 16 amino acids. CDR1 is MGHRA, CDR2 YSYEKL, per germline. After removal of 0 bases from V and 7 bases from J, the junction contained 7 bases not matched to a gene. In nucleotides, the CDR3 is TGCGCCAGCAGCCAAGATGATGGGACAGGGAGGCAGCCCCAGCATTTT. Its translation: CASSQDDGTGRQPQHF.

The V gene is TRBV19, the J gene TRBJ1-2; maybe TRBD1 (6 bases). This CDR3 contains 15 residues. The ends were cut back, 4 bases at V and 4 bases at J, with 16 bases in the middle. Per the germline V gene, CDR1 is LNHDA and CDR2 is SQIVND (reference sequence). DNA for the CDR3: TGTGCCAGTAGTACCAGGACAGCAGGAGGCTATGGCTACACCTTC. Amino acid sequence: CASSTRTAGGYGYTF.

The chain uses TRBV2 and TRBJ2-1; 9 bases map to TRBD1. The germline V gene has CDR1 SNHLY and CDR2 FYNNEI. The CDR3 runs 15 residues. The ends lost 5 bases at V and 9 bases at J; junction bases unmatched: 11. Written as DNA, the CDR3 is TGTGCCAGCAGTAGGACCGGACAGGGGATAAGTGAGCAGTTCTTC. This gives the protein CASSRTGQGISEQFF.

The chain recombines TRBV27 with TRBJ1-2; 7 bases map to TRBD1. V shed 3 bases and J 1 base; nucleotides not matched to a gene: 5. CDR1 and CDR2 (germline): MNHEY, SMNVEV (reference sequence). The CDR3 spans 15 residues. Written as DNA, the CDR3 is TGTGCCAGCAGTTTGAAGGGGGCGGATAACTATGGCTACACCTTC. It specifies CASSLKGADNYGYTF.

The chain joins TRBV7-2 to TRBJ2-3; 14 nucleotides align to TRBD2. The ends lost 4 bases at V and 5 bases at J; junction bases unmatched: 8. Per the germline V gene, CDR1 is SGHTA and CDR2 is FQGNSA. The CDR3 sequence is 17 residues long. The DNA of the CDR3 is TGTGCCAGCAGCTCGCAGGGACTAGCGGGAGCGATAGATACGCAGTATTTT. Amino acids: CASSSQGLAGAIDTQYF.

The chain carries TRBV10-3 and TRBJ1-3; 10 bases match TRBD1. The J segment lost 2 bases and the V segment lost 2 bases, leaving 3 bases of the junction unmatched. The CDR3 is made up of 16 amino acids. Germline V CDR1 and CDR2: ENHRY, SYGVKD. CDR3 in amino acids: CAISETDRGTGNTIYF. The CDR3 coding sequence is TGTGCCATCAGTGAGACGGACAGGGGGACTGGAAACACCATATATTTT.

The chain carries TRBV6-1 and TRBJ1-2; D not certain. Germline CDR1 MNHNS, CDR2 SASEGT. CDR3 length: 15 amino acids. V lost 1 base to trimming and J lost 5 bases, with 14 bases between them. CDR3 nucleotides: TGTGCCAGCAGTGAAGGGCCAGAGCGCCCTTATGGCTACACCTTC. Its protein is CASSEGPERPYGYTF.

The sample holds one count of this clone. The rearrangement links TRBV4-1 to TRBJ2-7; tentatively, D is TRBD1 (5 bases). Germline CDR1 reads MGHRA; CDR2 reads YSYEKL. The ends were cut back, 6 bases at V and 2 bases at J, with 14 bases in the middle. CDR3 length: 14 amino acids. This CDR3 reads CASSPDRQTYEQYF. In nucleotides, the CDR3 is TGCGCCAGCAGTCCGGATCGACAGACCTACGAGCAGTACTTC.

This chain connects TRBV18 to TRBJ2-7; D could derive from TRBD1 or TRBD2 (5 bases each). CDR3 size: 14 residues. Between the trimmed V and J ends, which lost 4 bases and 3 bases, there was a span of 13 bases. Germline V gene lookup returns CDR1 KGHSH and CDR2 LQKENI. DNA for the CDR3: TGTGCCAGCTCACAGGGGCCGGGACGCTACGAGCAGTACTTC. Amino acid sequence: CASSQGPGRYEQYF.

For this clone: Other DNA sequences in the sample encode the same CDR3. This rearrangement joins TRBV28 to TRBJ2-5; 10 positions match TRBD1. The germline V gene has CDR1 MDHEN and CDR2 SYDVKM. The V segment lost 4 bases and the J segment 4 bases; nucleotides outside the gene matches: 6. The CDR3 runs to 15 residues. The CDR3 DNA is TGTGCCAGCAGTTCGGGACAGGGGAGGCGAGAGACCCAGTACTTC. This translates into CASSSGQGRRETQYF.

J is TRBJ2-7 and V is TRBV5-4; D ambiguous. The V gene's germline CDR1 is SGHNT and CDR2 YYREEE (reference sequence). Trimming took 1 base from V and 0 from J, leaving 11 bases between them. The CDR3 spans 15 residues. The CDR3 is CASSLTSRSSYEQYF. For the CDR3, the DNA is TGTGCCAGCAGCTTGACCAGCAGGAGCTCCTACGAGCAGTACTTC.

This clone was picked up one time. CDR3 DNA sequence: TGTGCCAGCTCACCAAGTTCCCTAGCGGGAGATAATGAGCAGTTCTTC. Protein product: CASSPSSLAGDNEQFF. The V gene is TRBV18, the J gene TRBJ2-1; TRBD2 matches 10 bases. J lost 7 bases, V lost 2 bases, and 8 bases had no gene match. Germline V gene sequence: CDR1 KGHSH, CDR2 LQKENI. This CDR3 contains 16 residues.

This sequence joins TRBV28 and TRBJ1-2; D gene ambiguous. Germline V CDR1 and CDR2: MDHEN, SYDVKM. V was shortened by 6 bases and J by 9 bases, with 17 bases between the two germline ends. This CDR3 spans 13 amino acids. The CDR3 region is CASRLPGIWSYTF. The DNA for the CDR3 is TGTGCCAGCAGATTACCCGGGATCTGGAGCTACACCTTC.

This clone was detected a few times. The V and J genes are TRBV7-9 and TRBJ1-6; no clear D gene. The CDR3 loop spans 12 amino acids. The V end lost 8 bases, the J end lost 8 bases, and 10 bases lay between the germline ends. The germline gives CDR1 SEHNR, CDR2 FQNEAQ (reference sequence). CDR3 coding DNA: TGTGCCAGCCGGGGAGGAGATTCACCCCTCCACTTT. Residues: CASRGGDSPLHF.

This clone was found once. The chain joins TRBV18 to TRBJ1-2; TRBD1 is a possible D gene (5 bases). CDR3 length: 16 amino acids. Per germline, CDR1 KGHSH and CDR2 LQKENI. V lost 4 bases and J lost 5, with 20 bases in between. The CDR3 reads CASSLTTTTGSYGYTF. CDR3 sequence (DNA): TGTGCCAGCTCACTCACCACAACAACAGGTTCTTATGGCTACACCTTC.

The V and J genes are TRBV6-5 and TRBJ2-6; D call uncertain. V lost 2 bases, J lost 0 bases, and 8 bases lay in between. Germline V gives CDR1 MNHEY, CDR2 SVGAGI. CDR3 length: 16 residues. The CDR3 bases are TGTGCCAGCAGTTACCTTCGGTCCTCTGGGGCCAACGTCCTGACTTTC. This encodes CASSYLRSSGANVLTF.

The V call is TRBV18, the J call TRBJ1-5; the D gene is possibly TRBD1 (5 bases). This CDR3 contains 13 residues. The V end lost 6 bases, the J end lost 6 bases, and 12 bases lay between the germline ends. Germline CDR1 reads KGHSH; CDR2 reads LQKENI. Here the CDR3 reads CASSSGRVQPQHF. CDR3 nucleotides: TGTGCCAGCTCCTCAGGGAGGGTTCAGCCCCAGCATTTT.